These 2 T cell receptor beta chains share one sample of origin, sequenced in a study of T cells after yellow fever vaccination. TCRdb processed the 5' RACE reads anew with MiXCR; each CDR3 protein has one entry. Here the sample spans hundreds of thousands of distinct CDR3 sequences, around 20% being singletons. Here the sequenced sample was PBMCs, taken before the yellow fever booster vaccination. These receptors were taken from a man in his late teens or twenties who received the YFV17D yellow fever vaccine.

This clonotype turned up a few times. V usage is TRBV7-8 and J usage is TRBJ2-5; unclear D gene. Germline V gene sequence: CDR1 SGHVS, CDR2 FQNEAQ. Trimming pared 0 bases from V and 2 bases from J, leaving 7 bases between. The length of the CDR3 is 14 residues. In nucleotides, the CDR3 is TGTGCCAGCAGCTTAGCCTTGGGGCAAGAGACCCAGTACTTC. Protein sequence: CASSLALGQETQYF.

This clonotype occurred a few times. The chain joins TRBV5-1 to TRBJ2-1; D perhaps matches TRBD1 (6 bases). This CDR3 has 15 amino acids. Germline CDR1 and CDR2: SGHRS and YFSETQ. V lost 0 bases and J lost 6, with 13 bases in between. The CDR3 spells CASSLGIGGTNEQFF. CDR3 bases: TGCGCCAGCAGCTTGGGGATAGGGGGTACCAATGAGCAGTTCTTC.